The entry below gives a single TCR beta chain sequence along with its context. CDR3 size: 15 residues. Trimming took 0 bases from V and 3 from J, leaving 11 bases between them. Germline V gene data show CDR1 as LGHDT and CDR2 as YNNKEL (reference sequence). RNA transcripts yielded amplified TCR beta CDR3 regions. First-round RT-PCR relied on HTBI primers, and a second-round multiplex PCR came next. TCRdb analysed the multiplex PCR reads with MiXCR anew, one entry per CDR3 protein. This sample has 500,000 to 700,000 distinct CDR3 sequences; about 20% occur once, and the top ten carry more than 5.5%. The data belong to a study of Graves' ophthalmopathy and Graves' hyperthyroidism. Hyperthyroidism patients were newly diagnosed, under 2 months' duration, aged 18 to 65.

The rearrangement joins TRBV3-1 to TRBJ1-2, with D unclear. Input material: peripheral blood. The origin of this receptor is a woman aged 18-30 years with stable Graves' hyperthyroidism. Some clones in this sample may be carry-over from other donors' samples. CDR3 in DNA: TGTGCCAGCAGCCAAGATCCCGGGAGCTACTATGGCTACACCTTC. Translation: CASSQDPGSYYGYTF.